The source of this TCR beta chain is a study of blood T cell repertoires in COVID-19 (dated by TCRdb to the early 2020s). Background on the whole study: Samples from collaborators originated in the United States, Italy and Spain and spanned both the acute and convalescent phases of COVID-19. The prospective study material was composed of cDNA or gDNA derived from T cells, B-cell-depleted T cells, or PBMCs. Subjects who had been exposed to COVID-19, were actively infected with it, or had recovered from it provided the deeply sampled blood TCRbeta repertoires that made up the dataset. The repertoires were made available in a free public database intended to serve as a resource for research on the immune response to SARS-CoV-2. Samples were obtained from the ongoing ImmuneRACE study (first 160 participants) and from 1,254 subjects provided by 6 global collaborators. Nearly every sample came with metadata listing a de-identified subject ID, COVID-19 status, age in years and sex. Where available, HLA class I and class II types were taken from metadata supplied by the sample provider and were not determined by assay-based typing.

Collaborating institutions collected whole blood in K2EDTA tubes following their own protocols. Collaborator samples were shipped for TCRbeta analysis as frozen whole blood, isolated PBMCs, or DNA extracted from either sample type. TCRbeta CDR3 regions were amplified from genomic DNA by means of the immunoSEQ Assay, a bias-controlled multiplex PCR. The authors' pipeline ran thus. Nucleated cell counts per sample were estimated from amplification of reference gene primers within the assay. To quantify the absolute abundance of each unique TCRbeta CDR3 rearrangement, sequence reads were collapsed and filtered. For each sample, productive Simpson clonality was calculated by taking the square root of Simpson's diversity index across productive rearrangements. TCRdb mirrors the immuneACCESS table, restricted to in-frame sequences. Some clones are absent from its copies; in checked studies, under half trace to an unresolved V gene, and the reason for the others is unknown. The D gene and trimming were derived from the DNA, and the V and J assignments and clone size from that table. For this sample there are some 150,000 clones; less than 85% appear just once. The ten largest clones take up roughly 6.5% of the sample.

This clone has a single count. Its binding antigen is unknown. Within one base of it there is no much larger clone, and no base qualities were kept. Results and caveats for the whole study, not just this receptor: The amount of clinical and demographic metadata varied by source and participant and was provided uncurated.

The specimen sequenced was peripheral blood. The receptor comes from a human donor in a cohort sampled during active COVID-19.

The CDR3 here reads CASSLVAQRGGDNTQYF. The nucleotide sequence reads as follows: TGTGCCAGCAGCTTAGTGGCCCAGCGGGGGGGCGATAATACGCAGTATTTT. The V and J genes are TRBV7-2 and TRBJ2-3; 10 central nucleotides agree with TRBD2. Clipping removes 1 base from V and 7 bases from J, with 11 as the unmatched junction base count. From the germline V gene, CDR1 is SGHTA and CDR2 is FQGNSA. The cysteine opens and the phenylalanine closes a CDR3 of 17 amino acids. Just the 51-base CDR3 DNA is kept, in frame starting at base 1.